This T cell receptor (beta chain) was profiled in a study of identical twins. Points from the study as a whole: The abundant beta clonotypes from cord blood had fewer insertions, and memory repertoires had none of this.

Template switching supplied a universal primer site; unique molecular identifiers were carried on the cDNA. TCRdb re-analysed the 5' RACE reads in MiXCR, keeping a single row per CDR3 protein. The data contain fewer than 650,000 distinct CDR3 sequences, roughly 7.1% of them seen just once; the ten biggest clones take up around 1.6%. On this clonotype itself: Its target is not known.

The sample also formed part of further work on yellow fever vaccine responses in identical twins.

Sequenced sample: PBMCs. The origin of this receptor is a woman aged 18-29 years in good health.

CDR3 nucleotides: TGTGCCAGCGGAGACAGTAGTAGCTCCTATAATTCACCCCTCCACTTT. Its translation: CASGDSSSSYNSPLHF. V is TRBV6-1 and J is TRBJ1-6, with TRBD1 as a possible D gene (5 bases). CDR1 MNHNS and CDR2 SASEGT come from the germline V gene. The CDR3 covers 16 residues. Trimming stripped 8 bases from V and 0 bases from J, with 14 bases between.